The 3 T cell receptor beta chains listed next were all sequenced from one sample in a study of blood T cell repertoires in COVID-19. The table came from immunoSEQ multiplex PCR; TCRdb's copy has only in-frame clones and leaves some out. In the table there are approximately 150,000 clones, about 88% of which are singletons. What was sequenced was peripheral blood. The receptors come from a human donor with COVID-19, enrolled during active disease. The donor label of this sample is uncertain.

The chain couples TRBV29-1 to TRBJ2-3; D is ambiguous. This CDR3 comprises 13 residues. Germline values: CDR1 SQVTM, CDR2 ANQGSEA. Trimming pared 1 base from V and 3 bases from J, leaving 8 bases between. In DNA form, the CDR3 reads TGCAGCGTTGAAGGGCAGGTAACAGATACGCAGTATTTT. Amino acid sequence: CSVEGQVTDTQYF.

The V gene is TRBV4-1, the J gene TRBJ1-1, with D possibly TRBD1 on 5 matching bases. Trimming cost V 2 bases and J 6 bases, with 16 bases left between them. CDR3 length: 15 amino acids. In germline, CDR1 is MGHRA, CDR2 YSYEKL. The CDR3 sequence is CASSQPGREGAEAFF. The CDR3 coding sequence is TGCGCCAGCAGCCAACCGGGCAGGGAGGGTGCTGAAGCTTTCTTT.

This sequence joins TRBV24-1 and TRBJ2-7; 9 positions agree with TRBD2. V dropped 7 bases and J dropped 9; count of bases not matched to a gene: 18. The CDR3 runs to 16 residues. The germline gives CDR1 KGHDR, CDR2 SFDVKD. In DNA form, the CDR3 reads TGTGCCACCAGCCCCCCGGGGGCGGGAGGGCCTGGAGGGCAGTACTTC. Translating gives CATSPPGAGGPGGQYF.